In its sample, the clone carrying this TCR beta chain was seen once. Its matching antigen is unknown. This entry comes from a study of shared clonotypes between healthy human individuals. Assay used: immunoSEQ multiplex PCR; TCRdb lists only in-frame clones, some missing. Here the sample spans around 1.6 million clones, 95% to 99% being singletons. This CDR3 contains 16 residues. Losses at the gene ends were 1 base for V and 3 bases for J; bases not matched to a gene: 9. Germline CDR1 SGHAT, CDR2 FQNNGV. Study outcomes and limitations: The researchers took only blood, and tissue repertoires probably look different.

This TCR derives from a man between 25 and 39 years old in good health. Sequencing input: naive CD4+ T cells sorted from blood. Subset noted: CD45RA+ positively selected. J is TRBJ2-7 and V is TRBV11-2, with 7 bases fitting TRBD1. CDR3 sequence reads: CASSLGLAGGRYEQYF. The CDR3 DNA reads TGTGCCAGCAGCTTAGGTCTGGCAGGGGGACGCTACGAGCAGTACTTC. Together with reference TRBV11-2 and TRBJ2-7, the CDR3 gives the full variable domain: EAGVAQSPRYKIIEKRQSVAFWCNPISGHATLYWYQQILGQGPKLLIQFQNNGVVDDSQLPKDRFSAERLKGVDSTLKIQPAKLEDSAVYLCASSLGLAGGRYEQYFGPGTRLTVT.